The rows below give T cell receptor beta chains drawn from one sample of a study of cytomegalovirus exposure and HLA in healthy donors. TCRdb's copy holds only in-frame clones and misses some; the assay was immunoSEQ multiplex PCR. The sample has about 140,000 clones, about 86% seen once. The sequenced material came from PBMCs. These receptors came from a man between 18 and 29 years old in good health and CMV-seronegative. The CDR3 runs from the conserved cysteine through the conserved F or W. D genes are given only for firm matches. The size of a clone is reported for some rows only, either as once, few or many, or as a class for expanded clones.

d_call: TRBD2
clone_size: .
j_call: TRBJ2-1
v_call: TRBV6-4
cdr3_nt: TGTGCCAGCAGTAGCGGGGGGGCCAATGAGCAGTTCTTC
cdr3_aa: CASSSGGANEQFF

d_call: .
clone_size: few
j_call: TRBJ2-5
v_call: TRBV18
cdr3_nt: TGTGCCAGCTCCCCCCGTAGCGGAACTCAAGAGACCCAGTACTTC
cdr3_aa: CASSPRSGTQETQYF

d_call: .
clone_size: .
j_call: TRBJ2-5
v_call: TRBV19
cdr3_nt: TGTGCCAGTAGTGTCTCCAGTGCACAAGAGACCCAGTACTTC
cdr3_aa: CASSVSSAQETQYF

d_call: .
clone_size: .
j_call: TRBJ2-5
v_call: TRBV6-6
cdr3_nt: TGTGCCAGCATAGGACGCGACAGCCAAGAGACCCAGTACTTC
cdr3_aa: CASIGRDSQETQYF

d_call: .
clone_size: .
j_call: TRBJ2-5
v_call: TRBV7-6
cdr3_nt: TGTGCCAGCAGCCCCCTGGGGGCAGAGACCCAGTACTTC
cdr3_aa: CASSPLGAETQYF

d_call: .
clone_size: .
j_call: TRBJ1-2
v_call: TRBV5-1
cdr3_nt: TGCGCCAGCAGCTTCCAAGGGGAACATGGCTACACCTTC
cdr3_aa: CASSFQGEHGYTF

d_call: TRBD2
clone_size: once
j_call: TRBJ2-3
v_call: TRBV2
cdr3_nt: TGTGCTGCTGGGCGGGAGAGATATTCAGATACGCAGTATTTT
cdr3_aa: CAAGRERYSDTQYF

d_call: .
clone_size: once
j_call: TRBJ1-2
v_call: TRBV13
cdr3_nt: TGTGCCAGCAGCTTAGGCCGGGGGTTGCGGGAATATGGCTACACCTTC
cdr3_aa: CASSLGRGLREYGYTF

d_call: .
clone_size: .
j_call: TRBJ2-5
v_call: TRBV11-3
cdr3_nt: TGTGCCAGCAGCTTAGGGGTTTCGGGGACCCAGTACTTC
cdr3_aa: CASSLGVSGTQYF

d_call: TRBD2
clone_size: .
j_call: TRBJ2-1
v_call: TRBV6-6
cdr3_nt: TGTGCCAGCAGTTATTGGCTAGCGGGGGGCTACAATGAGCAGTTCTTC
cdr3_aa: CASSYWLAGGYNEQFF

d_call: TRBD1
clone_size: .
j_call: TRBJ1-3
v_call: TRBV4-1
cdr3_nt: TGCGCCAGCAGCCCCAGGGGGCGCGGAAACACCATATATTTT
cdr3_aa: CASSPRGRGNTIYF

d_call: .
clone_size: .
j_call: TRBJ2-5
v_call: TRBV5-4
cdr3_nt: TGTGCCAGCGGCGGGCTAGAGACCCAGTACTTC
cdr3_aa: CASGGLETQYF

d_call: TRBD1
clone_size: .
j_call: TRBJ1-6
v_call: TRBV5-8
cdr3_nt: TGTGCCAGCAGCCAGCAGGGGGGACGTCCCGACTTT
cdr3_aa: CASSQQGGRPDF

d_call: TRBD2
clone_size: .
j_call: TRBJ2-5
v_call: TRBV25-1
cdr3_nt: TGTGCCAGCAGCGGAAGTCGACTAGCGGGGACCCAGTACTTC
cdr3_aa: CASSGSRLAGTQYF

d_call: TRBD1
clone_size: .
j_call: TRBJ1-1
v_call: TRBV25-1
cdr3_nt: TGTGCCAGCAGTGACCCGGGACAGGGACCTGAAGCTTTCTTT
cdr3_aa: CASSDPGQGPEAFF

d_call: TRBD2
clone_size: .
j_call: TRBJ2-1
v_call: TRBV4-3
cdr3_nt: TGCGCCAGCAGCCAAGACTGGTCTAGCGGGCTGAACAATGAGCAGTTCTTC
cdr3_aa: CASSQDWSSGLNNEQFF

d_call: .
clone_size: .
j_call: TRBJ1-5
v_call: TRBV28
cdr3_nt: TGTGCCAGCGGGCTCGCAGACCCAGGTGAGACGCCCCAGCATTTT
cdr3_aa: CASGLADPGETPQHF

d_call: .
clone_size: .
j_call: TRBJ2-6
v_call: TRBV4-1
cdr3_nt: TGCGCCAGCACCTCCTTGACAGCTGGGGCCAACGTCCTGACTTTC
cdr3_aa: CASTSLTAGANVLTF

d_call: .
clone_size: .
j_call: TRBJ1-4
v_call: TRBV4-3
cdr3_nt: TGCGCCAGCAGCCAAGATCAGACAGAAAAACTGTTTTTT
cdr3_aa: CASSQDQTEKLFF